Below, 9 T cell receptor beta chains from the same sample are listed, as sequenced in a study of cytomegalovirus exposure and HLA in healthy donors. The PCR used 60 Vbeta and 13 Jbeta primers. Data came from immunoSEQ multiplex PCR; TCRdb stores just in-frame clones and leaves some out. The sample has 110,000 to 150,000 clones, roughly 78% seen once; the top ten hold roughly 3.2%. Sequenced input: PBMCs. The origin of the receptors is a man younger than 35 in good health and CMV-seropositive.

The V and J genes are TRBV6-5 and TRBJ2-3, with D perhaps TRBD2 (6 bases). The V end was cut by 0 bases, the J end by 0 bases, with 10 bases between. The germline V gene encodes CDR1 MNHEY and CDR2 SVGAGI. The CDR3 runs to 16 residues. CDR3 coding DNA: TGTGCCAGCAGTTACTCAGGCGGGACTAGCACAGATACGCAGTATTTT. Amino acids: CASSYSGGTSTDTQYF.

This chain joins TRBV5-1 and TRBJ2-7, with 9 bases matching TRBD2. Germline V gene sequence: CDR1 SGHRS, CDR2 YFSETQ. Trimming at V came to 5 bases and at J to 1 base, leaving 7 bases not matched to a gene. The length of the CDR3 is 15 residues. CDR3 coding DNA: TGCGCCAGCAGGGTCTCTAGCGGGATATCCTACGAGCAGTACTTC. This codes for CASRVSSGISYEQYF.

The chain uses TRBV5-6 and TRBJ2-7, with 9 bases aligning to TRBD2. V was clipped by 3 bases and J by 6 bases; unmatched bases: 4. CDR3 length: 13 residues. Germline V lookup: CDR1 SGHDT, CDR2 YYEEEE. In DNA, the CDR3 is TGTGCCAGCAGCTGGCTACTAGCGGGCGAGCAGTACTTC. Encoded protein: CASSWLLAGEQYF.

The chain recombines TRBV5-1 with TRBJ1-2; D unresolved. This CDR3 has 15 residues. V lost 1 base, J lost 4 bases, and 14 bases lay in between. Looked up from germline, CDR1 is SGHRS and CDR2 is YFSETQ. CDR3 sequence: CASSLSGANTYGYTF. CDR3 nucleotide sequence: TGCGCCAGCAGCTTGAGCGGCGCGAATACCTATGGCTACACCTTC.

V and J are TRBV27 and TRBJ2-4; TRBD2 is a possible D gene (6 bases). V shed 0 bases and J shed 8 bases, with 14 bases lying between them. This CDR3 region has 15 residues. Germline V gives CDR1 MNHEY, CDR2 SMNVEV (reference sequence). CDR3 bases: TGTGCCAGCAGTTTATCGAGGTTCGGGGAGGACATTCAGTACTTC. The encoded protein is CASSLSRFGEDIQYF.

The V and J genes are TRBV7-9 and TRBJ2-3, with TRBD2 matching 10 bases. The CDR3 length is 17 residues. Germline assignment: CDR1 SEHNR and CDR2 FQNEAQ (reference sequence). V was pared by 2 bases and J by 1 base, with 6 bases of the junction left unmatched. The CDR3 here is CASSLPELAGRTDTQYF. Here the CDR3 DNA reads TGTGCCAGCAGCTTACCCGAACTAGCGGGACGCACAGATACGCAGTATTTT.

This chain joins TRBV27 and TRBJ1-5; D is unclear. Trimming shortened V by 5 bases and J by 2 bases, and 13 bases separated the two germline ends. Germline CDR1 and CDR2: MNHEY and SMNVEV (reference sequence). The CDR3 is 15 amino acids. Written as DNA, the CDR3 is TGTGCCAGCAGTGACCCTAGTGCAGGCAATCAGCCCCAGCATTTT. Protein sequence: CASSDPSAGNQPQHF.

The chain has TRBV4-1 and TRBJ1-2, with D hard to call. Germline CDR1 is MGHRA and CDR2 is YSYEKL. The CDR3 spans 13 residues. Trimming cost V 4 bases and J 8 bases, with 14 bases left between them. The CDR3 reads CASSPVIGRGYTF. CDR3 nucleotide sequence: TGCGCCAGCAGCCCTGTCATCGGGAGAGGCTACACCTTC.

V usage is TRBV19 and J usage is TRBJ2-7; 9 nucleotides align to TRBD1. V trimming: 5 bases; J trimming: 4 bases; junction bases outside the gene matches: 6. CDR1 is LNHDA and CDR2 is SQIVND in the germline V gene (reference sequence). The CDR3 extends over 14 amino acids. CDR3 DNA: TGTGCCAGTAGTCCGGGACAGGGTCTATACGAGCAGTACTTC. This gives the protein CASSPGQGLYEQYF.